Here is one T cell receptor beta chain with its context. The data are from a study of blood T cell repertoires in COVID-19. Study details: The United States, Italy and Spain were the sources of the acute and convalescent COVID-19 samples. T cells, B-cell-depleted T cells, or PBMCs supplied cDNA or gDNA.

CDR1 and CDR2 from the germline V gene are SGHTA and FQGNSA. V dropped 2 bases and J dropped 2 bases, with 10 bases sitting between them. This CDR3 is built from 16 residues. Study processing details: Scientists estimated how many nucleated cells there were by amplifying reference gene primers. Produced via immunoSEQ multiplex PCR; TCRdb's table is partial and in-frame only. The D gene and trimming were derived from the DNA, and the V and J assignments and clone size from that table. The table shows around 65,000 clones, with around 80% occurring only once. The sample was peripheral blood. The receptor's source is a human donor in a cohort sampled during active COVID-19. This chain joins TRBV7-2 and TRBJ2-6, with unresolved D. The CDR3 protein is CASSLSNLPGANVLTF. CDR3 coding DNA: TGTGCCAGCAGCTTATCAAACTTGCCTGGGGCCAACGTCCTGACTTTC.